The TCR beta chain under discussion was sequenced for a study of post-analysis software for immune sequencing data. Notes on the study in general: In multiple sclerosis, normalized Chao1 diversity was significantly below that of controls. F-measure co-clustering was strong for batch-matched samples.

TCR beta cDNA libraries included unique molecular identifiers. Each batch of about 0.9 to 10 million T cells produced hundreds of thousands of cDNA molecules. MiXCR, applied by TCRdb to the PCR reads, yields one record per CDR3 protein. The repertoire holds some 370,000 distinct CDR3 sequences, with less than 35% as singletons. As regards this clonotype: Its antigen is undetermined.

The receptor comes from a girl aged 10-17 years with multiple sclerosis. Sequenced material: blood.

CDR3: CASGTSPSSVGANVLTF. The CDR3 bases are TGCGCCAGCGGTACTTCCCCTTCTTCCGTAGGGGCCAACGTCCTGACTTTC. The chain links TRBV5-1 to TRBJ2-6; D unclear. The germline gives CDR1 SGHRS, CDR2 YFSETQ. This CDR3 is 17 amino acids long. V lost 7 bases, J lost 4 bases, and 21 bases lay in between.